This is a list of T cell receptor beta chains from one sample in a study of T cells after yellow fever vaccination. A single record per CDR3 protein comes from TCRdb applying MiXCR to the 5' RACE reads. The table lists about 580,000 distinct CDR3 sequences, around 16% of them singletons. Specimen: PBMCs, collected about 5 days after the first yellow fever vaccination. The receptor source for this set is a man aged 18 to 30 who received the YFV17D yellow fever vaccine. Both conserved end residues are trimmed from each CDR3. Each record gives: clone size, V gene, CDR3 length, CDR3 protein. Not every row has a clone size; where given, it reads once, few, many or a size class.

>many|TRBV4-2|16
ASSQDERATGLNTEAF
>NA|TRBV4-1|13
ASSQSGTGVGEQY
>NA|TRBV9|15
ASSPILAGGSPGELF
>few|TRBV19|12
ASSIEFGDQPQH
>NA|TRBV7-7|12
ASSSGAVGETQY
>NA|TRBV28|13
ASSKQGIMNTEAF
>few|TRBV5-1|13
ASSQDWTGTGELF
>few|TRBV7-2|10
ASSSLPYEQY
>few|TRBV14|11
ASSQGHSQPQH
>NA|TRBV7-9|12
ASSYLGRDSPLH
>few|TRBV7-2|13
ASSLLRGARGPQH
>NA|TRBV6-1|12
ASQTYVNTGELF
>NA|TRBV9|11
ASSGAGKSIQY
>few|TRBV13|15
ASSLVAGEPSYNEQF
>many|TRBV5-1|12
ASSSGTAGQPQH
>few|TRBV12-3/TRBV12-4|14
ASSPRGGAEVGELF
>few|TRBV4-1|12
ASSQDRGGIEAF
>many|TRBV7-6|15
ASSTRTSGEYQETQY
>NA|TRBV12-3/TRBV12-4|12
ASSFRQSTGELF
>NA|TRBV4-1|15
ASSPEGETGGTDTQY
>few|TRBV6-2/TRBV6-3|10
ASSSLWGGYT